This is a list of T cell receptor beta chains from one sample in a study of T cell repertoires in cytomegalovirus infection. No antigen is known for these receptors. A single record per CDR3 protein comes from TCRdb applying MiXCR to the reads. The sample holds over 100,000 distinct CDR3 sequences, about 28% seen once. The sample here was CD8+ T cells from cultured PBMCs, taken from culture after CMV antigen stimulation. Receptor source: a human donor in good health (CMV status not recorded). Some clones in this sample may be carry-over from other donors' samples. Both conserved end residues are part of each CDR3. Each record gives: CDR3 protein, CDR3 DNA, V gene, clone size, D gene, J gene. The D gene is left open where the match is weak. Expanded clones are given a class, and other clones once, few, many or no size at all.

CDR3 protein: CASSVSTGPRNTEAFF
CDR3 DNA: TGTGCCAGCAGCGTAAGCACCGGGCCGCGTAACACTGAAGCTTTCTTT
V gene: TRBV7-6
clone size: .
D gene: .
J gene: TRBJ1-1

CDR3 protein: CASSTLRGYSGNTIYF
CDR3 DNA: TGTGCCAGCAGCACCCTCCGGGGGTACTCTGGAAACACCATATATTTT
V gene: TRBV13
clone size: .
D gene: .
J gene: TRBJ1-3

CDR3 protein: CASSLGDSSYEQYF
CDR3 DNA: TGTGCCAGCAGCTTAGGTGACAGCTCCTACGAGCAGTACTTC
V gene: TRBV7-9
clone size: many
D gene: .
J gene: TRBJ2-7

CDR3 protein: CASSQDRGSSYEQYF
CDR3 DNA: TGCGCCAGCAGCCAAGATAGGGGGAGCTCCTACGAGCAGTACTTC
V gene: TRBV4-1
clone size: many
D gene: .
J gene: TRBJ2-7

CDR3 protein: CASSFGLAGTSTTDTQYF
CDR3 DNA: TGTGCCAGCAGTTTCGGACTAGCGGGGACGTCCACTACAGATACGCAGTATTTT
V gene: TRBV27
clone size: .
D gene: TRBD2
J gene: TRBJ2-3

CDR3 protein: CASPRGDGTNYGYTF
CDR3 DNA: TGTGCCAGTCCTAGGGGGGACGGTACCAACTATGGCTACACCTTC
V gene: TRBV19
clone size: .
D gene: .
J gene: TRBJ1-2

CDR3 protein: CASSYGSEMVEAFF
CDR3 DNA: TGTGCCAGCAGTTACGGATCAGAGATGGTTGAAGCTTTCTTT
V gene: TRBV6-5
clone size: .
D gene: .
J gene: TRBJ1-1

CDR3 protein: CASARGPQGAEASF
CDR3 DNA: TGTGCCAGCGCCCGGGGACCCCAGGGGGCTGAAGCTTCCTTT
V gene: TRBV28
clone size: .
D gene: TRBD1
J gene: TRBJ1-1

CDR3 protein: CASSLEGPTGELFF
CDR3 DNA: TGTGCCAGCAGCTTAGAGGGCCCCACCGGGGAGCTGTTTTTT
V gene: TRBV7-8
clone size: .
D gene: .
J gene: TRBJ2-2

CDR3 protein: CASSLTGVYQETQYF
CDR3 DNA: TGTGCCAGCAGTCTGACAGGAGTGTACCAAGAGACCCAGTACTTC
V gene: TRBV12-3/TRBV12-4
clone size: once
D gene: .
J gene: TRBJ2-5

CDR3 protein: CASSPEDQETQYF
CDR3 DNA: TGTGCCAGCAGCCCGGAGGACCAAGAGACCCAGTACTTC
V gene: TRBV7-9
clone size: .
D gene: .
J gene: TRBJ2-5

CDR3 protein: CASAGTGFYEQYF
CDR3 DNA: TGTGCCAGTGCGGGGACCGGATTTTACGAGCAGTACTTC
V gene: TRBV11-1
clone size: few
D gene: .
J gene: TRBJ2-7

CDR3 protein: CSVVEVSSYEQYF
CDR3 DNA: TGCAGCGTTGTTGAGGTTTCTTCCTACGAGCAGTACTTC
V gene: TRBV29-1
clone size: few
D gene: .
J gene: TRBJ2-7

CDR3 protein: CSASAGTPVYGYTF
CDR3 DNA: TGCAGCGCCAGCGCCGGGACGCCTGTATATGGCTACACCTTC
V gene: TRBV29-1
clone size: few
D gene: .
J gene: TRBJ1-2

CDR3 protein: CASSGGTGTYQETQYF
CDR3 DNA: TGTGCCAGCAGTGGGGGGACAGGAACGTACCAAGAGACCCAGTACTTC
V gene: TRBV28
clone size: many
D gene: TRBD1
J gene: TRBJ2-5

CDR3 protein: CASNQGGAFF
CDR3 DNA: TGTGCCAGCAACCAGGGAGGAGCTTTCTTT
V gene: TRBV6-6
clone size: .
D gene: .
J gene: TRBJ1-1

CDR3 protein: CASSMAFQETQYF
CDR3 DNA: TGTGCCAGCAGCATGGCCTTCCAAGAGACCCAGTACTTC
V gene: TRBV6-1
clone size: .
D gene: .
J gene: TRBJ2-5

CDR3 protein: CASSPASNEKLFF
CDR3 DNA: TGCGCCAGCAGCCCGGCATCAAATGAAAAACTGTTTTTT
V gene: TRBV4-1
clone size: few
D gene: .
J gene: TRBJ1-4

CDR3 protein: CASNPWTGGTGYTF
CDR3 DNA: TGTGCCAGTAATCCTTGGACAGGGGGGACTGGCTACACCTTC
V gene: TRBV19
clone size: .
D gene: TRBD1
J gene: TRBJ1-2

CDR3 protein: CASSLLRVPSYNEQFF
CDR3 DNA: TGTGCCAGCAGCTTACTCAGGGTCCCCTCCTACAATGAGCAGTTCTTC
V gene: TRBV7-6
clone size: many
D gene: .
J gene: TRBJ2-1

CDR3 protein: CASSGEDIPFVTGELFF
CDR3 DNA: TGTGCCAGCAGTGGGGAGGACATACCGTTTGTGACCGGGGAGCTGTTTTTT
V gene: TRBV2
clone size: .
D gene: .
J gene: TRBJ2-2

CDR3 protein: CASSHGQVGPTDTQYF
CDR3 DNA: TGTGCCAGCAGCCACGGACAGGTAGGACCTACAGATACGCAGTATTTT
V gene: TRBV4-2
clone size: many
D gene: TRBD1
J gene: TRBJ2-3

CDR3 protein: CATSKTTAYEQYF
CDR3 DNA: TGTGCCACCAGCAAAACGACGGCTTACGAGCAGTACTTC
V gene: TRBV15
clone size: many
D gene: .
J gene: TRBJ2-7

CDR3 protein: CASSTDPNQPQHF
CDR3 DNA: TGTGCCAGCAGTACGGATCCCAATCAGCCCCAGCATTTT
V gene: TRBV28
clone size: .
D gene: .
J gene: TRBJ1-5

CDR3 protein: CASSPSLIDTQYF
CDR3 DNA: TGTGCCAGCAGCCCGTCTCTTATAGATACGCAGTATTTT
V gene: TRBV7-6
clone size: .
D gene: .
J gene: TRBJ2-3

CDR3 protein: CASRSGIPYEQYF
CDR3 DNA: TGTGCCAGCAGATCAGGGATTCCCTACGAGCAGTACTTC
V gene: TRBV12-3/TRBV12-4
clone size: few
D gene: .
J gene: TRBJ2-7

CDR3 protein: CASSLVGVGWTEAFF
CDR3 DNA: TGTGCCAGCAGCTTGGTTGGGGTGGGTTGGACTGAAGCTTTCTTT
V gene: TRBV5-4
clone size: few
D gene: .
J gene: TRBJ1-1

CDR3 protein: CASSPPWDSYEQYF
CDR3 DNA: TGTGCCAGCTCACCACCGTGGGACTCCTACGAGCAGTACTTC
V gene: TRBV18
clone size: .
D gene: .
J gene: TRBJ2-7

CDR3 protein: CASSFGARTGELFF
CDR3 DNA: TGTGCCAGCAGTTTTGGGGCCAGGACCGGGGAGCTGTTTTTT
V gene: TRBV12-3/TRBV12-4
clone size: many
D gene: .
J gene: TRBJ2-2

CDR3 protein: CASSDLVADTQYF
CDR3 DNA: TGTGCCAGCAGTGATTTGGTTGCGGATACGCAGTATTTT
V gene: TRBV2
clone size: .
D gene: .
J gene: TRBJ2-3

CDR3 protein: CASMKGSGYSYNEQFF
CDR3 DNA: TGTGCCAGCATGAAAGGGAGCGGATACTCCTACAATGAGCAGTTCTTC
V gene: TRBV9
clone size: many
D gene: .
J gene: TRBJ2-1

CDR3 protein: CASSLEANYGYTF
CDR3 DNA: TGTGCCAGCAGCTTAGAGGCTAACTATGGCTACACCTTC
V gene: TRBV7-9
clone size: few
D gene: .
J gene: TRBJ1-2

CDR3 protein: CASSPDGIKLFF
CDR3 DNA: TGTGCCAGCAGCCCGGACGGAATAAAACTGTTTTTT
V gene: TRBV7-9
clone size: .
D gene: .
J gene: TRBJ1-4

CDR3 protein: CASSGHTDNEQFF
CDR3 DNA: TGTGCCAGCAGTGGACACACCGACAATGAGCAGTTCTTC
V gene: TRBV2
clone size: few
D gene: .
J gene: TRBJ2-1

CDR3 protein: CASSRTTTSYNEQFF
CDR3 DNA: TGCGCCAGCAGCCGGACTACAACCTCCTACAATGAGCAGTTCTTC
V gene: TRBV4-1
clone size: few
D gene: .
J gene: TRBJ2-1

CDR3 protein: CASSETMGNTGELFF
CDR3 DNA: TGTGCCAGCAGTGAAACAATGGGGAACACCGGGGAGCTGTTTTTT
V gene: TRBV6-1
clone size: many
D gene: .
J gene: TRBJ2-2

CDR3 protein: CASSHRQWARAYNEQFF
CDR3 DNA: TGTGCCAGCAGCCACCGCCAGTGGGCTAGAGCCTACAATGAGCAGTTCTTC
V gene: TRBV14
clone size: .
D gene: .
J gene: TRBJ2-1

CDR3 protein: CASSWGQGSLDEQYF
CDR3 DNA: TGTGCCAGCAGTTGGGGACAGGGTTCCCTCGACGAGCAGTACTTC
V gene: TRBV6-5
clone size: .
D gene: TRBD1
J gene: TRBJ2-7

CDR3 protein: CASSESGGVDSPLHF
CDR3 DNA: TGTGCCAGCAGTGAGTCCGGGGGGGTGGATTCACCCCTCCACTTT
V gene: TRBV2
clone size: .
D gene: .
J gene: TRBJ1-6

CDR3 protein: CASSYSETQYF
CDR3 DNA: TGTGCCAGCAGTTACTCGGAGACCCAGTACTTC
V gene: TRBV6-6
clone size: .
D gene: .
J gene: TRBJ2-5

CDR3 protein: CASSSLGDGAYEQYF
CDR3 DNA: TGTGCCAGCAGCTCGCTGGGGGACGGAGCCTACGAGCAGTACTTC
V gene: TRBV7-6
clone size: .
D gene: .
J gene: TRBJ2-7

CDR3 protein: CASSPTVIPYEQYF
CDR3 DNA: TGTGCCAGCAGCCCGACAGTTATCCCCTACGAGCAGTACTTC
V gene: TRBV4-2
clone size: .
D gene: .
J gene: TRBJ2-7

CDR3 protein: CASSSGPTWGEQFF
CDR3 DNA: TGTGCCAGCAGCTCCGGACCAACTTGGGGTGAGCAGTTCTTC
V gene: TRBV7-8
clone size: many
D gene: .
J gene: TRBJ2-1

CDR3 protein: CASNSGFNQPQHF
CDR3 DNA: TGTGCCAGCAACTCAGGGTTCAATCAGCCCCAGCATTTT
V gene: TRBV6-5
clone size: .
D gene: .
J gene: TRBJ1-5

CDR3 protein: CASSLRDANYEQYF
CDR3 DNA: TGTGCCAGCAGCCTCCGAGACGCAAACTACGAGCAGTACTTC
V gene: TRBV7-2
clone size: many
D gene: .
J gene: TRBJ2-7

CDR3 protein: CASSMGGDEQYF
CDR3 DNA: TGTGCCAGCAGCATGGGAGGAGATGAGCAGTACTTC
V gene: TRBV7-4
clone size: .
D gene: .
J gene: TRBJ2-7

CDR3 protein: CASSQVLAGGGDTQYF
CDR3 DNA: TGCGCCAGCAGCCAAGTACTAGCGGGGGGAGGAGATACGCAGTATTTT
V gene: TRBV4-1
clone size: few
D gene: TRBD2
J gene: TRBJ2-3

CDR3 protein: CASTPVDEDTEAFF
CDR3 DNA: TGTGCCAGCACCCCCGTGGACGAGGACACTGAAGCTTTCTTT
V gene: TRBV7-7
clone size: many
D gene: .
J gene: TRBJ1-1

CDR3 protein: CASSEEGYSMETQYF
CDR3 DNA: TGTGCCAGCAGTGAAGAGGGATATAGTATGGAGACCCAGTACTTC
V gene: TRBV6-1
clone size: .
D gene: .
J gene: TRBJ2-5

CDR3 protein: CASSSHRTDLSFVNEQFF
CDR3 DNA: TGTGCCAGCAGTTCCCACAGGACTGATCTCTCTTTCGTGAATGAGCAGTTCTTC
V gene: TRBV12-3/TRBV12-4
clone size: .
D gene: .
J gene: TRBJ2-1

CDR3 protein: CASSSGTGRIDTQYF
CDR3 DNA: TGTGCCAGCAGTTCTGGGACAGGGAGGATAGATACGCAGTATTTT
V gene: TRBV28
clone size: .
D gene: TRBD1
J gene: TRBJ2-3

CDR3 protein: CASSSGNSGNTIYF
CDR3 DNA: TGTGCCAGCAGTTCAGGGAACTCTGGAAACACCATATATTTT
V gene: TRBV27
clone size: .
D gene: .
J gene: TRBJ1-3

CDR3 protein: CASSPSGPYEQYF
CDR3 DNA: TGTGCCAGCAGCCCGTCGGGGCCCTACGAGCAGTACTTC
V gene: TRBV7-9
clone size: .
D gene: .
J gene: TRBJ2-7

CDR3 protein: CASSLDWAGLDIQYF
CDR3 DNA: TGTGCCAGCAGCTTAGATTGGGCAGGGTTGGACATTCAGTACTTC
V gene: TRBV11-2
clone size: .
D gene: .
J gene: TRBJ2-4

CDR3 protein: CSAFGQGAYGYTF
CDR3 DNA: TGCAGCGCCTTCGGACAGGGGGCTTATGGCTACACCTTC
V gene: TRBV29-1
clone size: few
D gene: TRBD1
J gene: TRBJ1-2